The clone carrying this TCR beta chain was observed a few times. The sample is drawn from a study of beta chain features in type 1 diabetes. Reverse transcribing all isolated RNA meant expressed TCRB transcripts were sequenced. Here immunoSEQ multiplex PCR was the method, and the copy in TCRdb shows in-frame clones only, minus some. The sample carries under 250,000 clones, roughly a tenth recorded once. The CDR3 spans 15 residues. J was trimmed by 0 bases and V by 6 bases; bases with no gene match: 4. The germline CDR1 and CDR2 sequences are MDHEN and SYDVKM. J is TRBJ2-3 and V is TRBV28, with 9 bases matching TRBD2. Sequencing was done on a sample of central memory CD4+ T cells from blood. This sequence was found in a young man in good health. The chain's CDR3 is CASSTSGFSTDTQYF. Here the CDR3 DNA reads TGTGCCAGCAGCACTAGCGGGTTTAGCACAGATACGCAGTATTTT.